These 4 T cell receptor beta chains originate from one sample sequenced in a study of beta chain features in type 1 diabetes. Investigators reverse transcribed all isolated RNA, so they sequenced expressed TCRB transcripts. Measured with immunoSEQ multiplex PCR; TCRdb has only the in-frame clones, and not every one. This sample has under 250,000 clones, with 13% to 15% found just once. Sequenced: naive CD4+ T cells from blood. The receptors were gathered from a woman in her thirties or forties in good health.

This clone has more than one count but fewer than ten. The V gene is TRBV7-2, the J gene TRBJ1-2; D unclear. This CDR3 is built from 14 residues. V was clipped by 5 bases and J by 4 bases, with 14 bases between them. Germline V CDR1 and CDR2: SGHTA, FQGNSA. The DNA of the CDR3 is TGTGCCAGCAGCAGAGAAGGCGGCCCCTATGGCTACACCTTC. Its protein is CASSREGGPYGYTF.

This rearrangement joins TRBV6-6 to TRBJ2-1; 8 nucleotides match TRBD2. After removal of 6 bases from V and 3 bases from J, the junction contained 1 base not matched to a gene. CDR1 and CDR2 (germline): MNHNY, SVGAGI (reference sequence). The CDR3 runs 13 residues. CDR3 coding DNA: TGTGCCAGCAGGCGGGAGGACTACAATGAGCAGTTCTTC. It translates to CASRREDYNEQFF.

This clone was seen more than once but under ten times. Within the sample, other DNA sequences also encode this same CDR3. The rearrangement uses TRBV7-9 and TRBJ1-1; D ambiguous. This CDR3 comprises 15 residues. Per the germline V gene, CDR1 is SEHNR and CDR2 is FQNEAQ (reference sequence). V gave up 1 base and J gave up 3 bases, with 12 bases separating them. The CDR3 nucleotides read TGTGCCAGCAGCTTAGAGAGTCAGGTAGACACTGAAGCTTTCTTT. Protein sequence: CASSLESQVDTEAFF. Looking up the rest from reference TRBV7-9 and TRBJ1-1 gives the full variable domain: DTGVSQNPRHKITKRGQNVTFRCDPISEHNRLYWYRQTLGQGPEFLTYFQNEAQLEKSRLLSDRFSAERPKGSFSTLEIQRTEQGDSAMYLCASSLESQVDTEAFFGQGTRLTVV.

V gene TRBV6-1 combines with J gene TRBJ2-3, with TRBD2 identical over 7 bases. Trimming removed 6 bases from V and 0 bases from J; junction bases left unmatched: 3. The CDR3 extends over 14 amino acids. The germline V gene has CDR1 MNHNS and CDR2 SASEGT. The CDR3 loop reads CASRTGGSTDTQYF. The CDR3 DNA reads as TGTGCCAGCAGGACCGGGGGGAGCACAGATACGCAGTATTTT.